One sample yielded the 7 T cell receptor beta chains listed below, sequenced in a study of T cell responses to AZD1222 COVID-19 vaccine (dated by TCRdb to the early 2020s). Libraries were made using the immunoSEQ multiplex PCR assay. TCRdb limited this immuneACCESS table to in-frame rearrangements with V and J called. A share of clones is missing; checked studies link under half to unresolved V genes, and the rest is unexplained. Here the sample has 75,000 to 100,000 clones; around nine tenths occur a single time. The ten largest clones add up to 10% to 13% of the sample. The time point label for this specimen denotes: baseline before first vaccination. The treatment or condition label of this sample denotes: meningococcal conjugate vaccine given as trial control. Sequenced material: peripheral blood, taken on day 0 of MenACWY control vaccination. These receptors were obtained from an adult in good health.

CDR3 sequence reads: CAWSVPGQSNQPQHF. The CDR3 DNA follows: TGTGCCTGGAGTGTACCAGGGCAGAGCAATCAGCCCCAGCATTTT. J is TRBJ1-5 and V is TRBV30, with D possibly matching TRBD1 (5 bases). This CDR3 has 15 residues. CDR1 is GTSNPN, CDR2 SVGIG, per germline (reference sequence). Trimming shortened V by 0 bases and J by 1 base, and 10 bases separated the two germline ends.

The chain has TRBV29-1 and TRBJ1-1; 8 bases are a match to TRBD1. Trimming cost V 3 bases and J 7 bases; bases outside gene matches: 4. The CDR3 consists of 12 residues. Germline CDR1 and CDR2: SQVTM and ANQGSEA. In DNA, the CDR3 is TGCAGCGTTGAGACAGGGGTCCTTGAAGCTTTCTTT. Encoded protein: CSVETGVLEAFF.

CDR3: CASSQDGGGVFQETQYF. The CDR3 region has the DNA TGTGCCAGCAGCCAAGATGGTGGCGGGGTTTTTCAAGAGACCCAGTACTTC. This rearrangement joins TRBV3-1 (or the pseudogene TRBV3-2) to TRBJ2-5; D might be TRBD2 (6 bases). V was clipped by 0 bases and J by 2 bases, with 16 bases between them. The CDR3 is made up of 17 amino acids. Germline V lookup: CDR1 LGHDT, CDR2 YNNKEL (reference sequence).

This clone was picked up one time. The rearrangement uses TRBV14 and TRBJ1-2; TRBD1 is a possible D gene (6 bases). V lost 2 bases and J 3 bases, leaving 13 bases between the germline ends. Germline loops: CDR1 SGHDN, CDR2 FVKESK. The CDR3 runs 15 residues. CDR3 bases: TGTGCCAGCAGCCAATACAGGGAAAGGGACTATGGCTACACCTTC. This codes for CASSQYRERDYGYTF.

The chain recombines TRBV28 with TRBJ1-2; 8 bases line up with TRBD1. Germline CDR1 reads MDHEN; CDR2 reads SYDVKM. The CDR3 sequence is 14 residues long. The J segment lost 5 bases and the V segment lost 6 bases, leaving 8 bases of the junction unmatched. CDR3 in DNA: TGTGCCAGCAGCTCCCGGACAGGGACTTATGGCTACACCTTC. Translation: CASSSRTGTYGYTF.

The V call is TRBV6-2 or TRBV6-3, the J call TRBJ1-1; TRBD1 might be the D (5 bases). Looked up from germline, CDR1 is MNHEY and CDR2 is SVGEGT. The V end was cut by 4 bases, the J end by 1 base, with 10 bases between. The CDR3 runs 14 residues. The CDR3 here is CASSSRTRNTEAFF. For the CDR3, the DNA is TGTGCCAGCAGTTCCAGGACAAGGAACACTGAAGCTTTCTTT.

The J gene is TRBJ2-1, the V gene TRBV19, with TRBD1 matching 7 bases. The germline CDR1 and CDR2 sequences are LNHDA and SQIVND (reference sequence). V shed 9 bases, J shed 3 bases, and the junction held 5 bases outside the gene matches. The CDR3 extends over 13 amino acids. The CDR3 reads CASNDRVYNEQFF. CDR3 in DNA: TGTGCCAGCAATGACAGGGTCTACAATGAGCAGTTCTTC.